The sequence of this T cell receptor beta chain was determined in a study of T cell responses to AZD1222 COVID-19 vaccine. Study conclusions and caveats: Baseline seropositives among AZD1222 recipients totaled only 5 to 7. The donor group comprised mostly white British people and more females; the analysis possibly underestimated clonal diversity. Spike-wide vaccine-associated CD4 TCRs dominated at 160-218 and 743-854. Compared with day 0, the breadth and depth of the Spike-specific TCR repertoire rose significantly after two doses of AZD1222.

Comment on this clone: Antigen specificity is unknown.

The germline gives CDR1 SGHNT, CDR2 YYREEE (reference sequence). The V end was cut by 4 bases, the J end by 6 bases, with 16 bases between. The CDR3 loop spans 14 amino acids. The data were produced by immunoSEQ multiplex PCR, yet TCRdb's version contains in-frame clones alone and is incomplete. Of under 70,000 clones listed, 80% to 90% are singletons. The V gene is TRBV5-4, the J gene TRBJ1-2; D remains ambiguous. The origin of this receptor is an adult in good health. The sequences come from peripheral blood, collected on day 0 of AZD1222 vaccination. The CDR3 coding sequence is TGTGCCAGCAGCCCTGAGCCCTCGGGGAATGGCTACACCTTC. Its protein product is CASSPEPSGNGYTF.